Below, 2 T cell receptor beta chains from the same sample are listed, as sequenced in a study of human thymus T cells. TCRdb keeps only in-frame clones here, not all; method: immunoSEQ multiplex PCR. This table holds roughly 60,000 clones, 94% found once. The sequencing sample was made of blood. The receptors stem from a boy less than two years old with a congenital heart defect but otherwise immunologically healthy.

The V call is TRBV28, the J call TRBJ2-7; 11 bases are a match to TRBD2. This CDR3 comprises 15 residues. The J segment lost 3 bases and the V segment lost 1 base, leaving 2 bases of the junction unmatched. CDR1 is MDHEN and CDR2 is SYDVKM in the germline V gene. The chain's CDR3 is CASSLLTSGSYEQYF. CDR3 nucleotide sequence: TGTGCCAGCAGTTTATTAACTAGCGGGAGCTACGAGCAGTACTTC.

The chain couples TRBV5-4 to TRBJ1-2; 7 positions match TRBD1. The CDR3 runs 15 residues. Germline CDR1 and CDR2: SGHNT and YYREEE (reference sequence). Trimming removed 4 bases from V and 4 bases from J; junction bases left unmatched: 10. This CDR3 reads CASSQLKGTVYGYTF. DNA of the CDR3: TGTGCCAGCAGCCAATTGAAGGGGACAGTCTATGGCTACACCTTC.